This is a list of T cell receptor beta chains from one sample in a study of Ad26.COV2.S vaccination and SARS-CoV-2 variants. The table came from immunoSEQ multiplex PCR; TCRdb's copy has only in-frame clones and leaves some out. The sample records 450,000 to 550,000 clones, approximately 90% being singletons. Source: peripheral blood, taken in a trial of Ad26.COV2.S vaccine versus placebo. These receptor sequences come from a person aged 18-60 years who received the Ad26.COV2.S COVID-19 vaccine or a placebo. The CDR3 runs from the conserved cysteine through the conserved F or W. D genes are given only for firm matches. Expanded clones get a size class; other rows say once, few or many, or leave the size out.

cdr3_nt: TGTGCCAGCAGTGCAACGTACAGGGGCGTTGGCTACACCTTC; cdr3_aa: CASSATYRGVGYTF; j_call: TRBJ1-2; clone_size: NA; v_call: TRBV28; d_call: TRBD1
cdr3_nt: TGTGCCACTAGTCTTAGCGGGACCTACGAGCAGTACTTC; cdr3_aa: CATSLSGTYEQYF; j_call: TRBJ2-7; clone_size: NA; v_call: TRBV19; d_call: TRBD2
cdr3_nt: TGTGCCAGCAGCGTATCAGGACAGGGGGGTGGCTACACCTTC; cdr3_aa: CASSVSGQGGGYTF; j_call: TRBJ1-2; clone_size: NA; v_call: TRBV9; d_call: TRBD1
cdr3_nt: TGCGCCAGCAGTGAGTCGACCCACGGGACCCAGTACTTC; cdr3_aa: CASSESTHGTQYF; j_call: TRBJ2-5; clone_size: NA; v_call: TRBV10-1; d_call: NA
cdr3_nt: TGTGCCAGCAGTACTCGGGTCGGGCTAGCGGGCGTCAATGAGCAGTTCTTC; cdr3_aa: CASSTRVGLAGVNEQFF; j_call: TRBJ2-1; clone_size: NA; v_call: TRBV9; d_call: TRBD2
cdr3_nt: TGCAGCGTTTCAGCGGGATACCAAGAGACCCAGTACTTC; cdr3_aa: CSVSAGYQETQYF; j_call: TRBJ2-5; clone_size: NA; v_call: TRBV29-1; d_call: TRBD2
cdr3_nt: TGTGCCTGGGGGATTGGAGCTACGCAGTATTTT; cdr3_aa: CAWGIGATQYF; j_call: TRBJ2-3; clone_size: NA; v_call: TRBV30; d_call: NA
cdr3_nt: TGTGCCAGTAGTATCGGTGGCGTTTCTGAAGCTTTCTTT; cdr3_aa: CASSIGGVSEAFF; j_call: TRBJ1-1; clone_size: NA; v_call: TRBV19; d_call: NA
cdr3_nt: TGTGCCAGCTCACCTTGGGCAAGCTCCTACAATGAGCAGTTCTTC; cdr3_aa: CASSPWASSYNEQFF; j_call: TRBJ2-1; clone_size: NA; v_call: TRBV18; d_call: NA
cdr3_nt: TGTGCCAGCAGGACTAGCGGGAGCACAGATACGCAGTATTTT; cdr3_aa: CASRTSGSTDTQYF; j_call: TRBJ2-3; clone_size: NA; v_call: TRBV25-1; d_call: TRBD2
cdr3_nt: TGTGCCTCGGGGGGCCACACAGATACGCAGTATTTT; cdr3_aa: CASGGHTDTQYF; j_call: TRBJ2-3; clone_size: NA; v_call: TRBV30; d_call: NA
cdr3_nt: TGTGCCAGCAGCCTTTGGACAGACTACGAGCAGTACTTC; cdr3_aa: CASSLWTDYEQYF; j_call: TRBJ2-7; clone_size: NA; v_call: TRBV6-2/TRBV6-3; d_call: NA
cdr3_nt: TGTGCCAGCAGCGTAGGAGGGGACGGCGGCTACACCTTC; cdr3_aa: CASSVGGDGGYTF; j_call: TRBJ1-2; clone_size: once; v_call: TRBV9; d_call: NA
cdr3_nt: TGCGCCAGCAGCTTCGGAAGCTCCTACGAGCAGTACTTC; cdr3_aa: CASSFGSSYEQYF; j_call: TRBJ2-7; clone_size: NA; v_call: TRBV5-1; d_call: NA
cdr3_nt: TGTGCCAGTAGTAAACGTGGGCGTAATGAAAAACTGTTTTTT; cdr3_aa: CASSKRGRNEKLFF; j_call: TRBJ1-4; clone_size: NA; v_call: TRBV19; d_call: NA
cdr3_nt: TGTGCCAGCAGCAAAGGGGGCGCAGGGGACAATGAGCAGTTCTTC; cdr3_aa: CASSKGGAGDNEQFF; j_call: TRBJ2-1; clone_size: once; v_call: TRBV28; d_call: TRBD1
cdr3_nt: TGCGCCAGCAGCCCCGTGATTGGAAGCAGGACTACTAACACCGGGGAGCTGTTTTTT; cdr3_aa: CASSPVIGSRTTNTGELFF; j_call: TRBJ2-2; clone_size: once; v_call: TRBV4-1; d_call: NA
cdr3_nt: TGCGCCAGCAGCTTGGGCAGCCACTATGGCTACACCTTC; cdr3_aa: CASSLGSHYGYTF; j_call: TRBJ1-2; clone_size: NA; v_call: TRBV5-1; d_call: NA
cdr3_nt: TGTGCCAGCTCACCACAGGGGAAGAACACTGAAGCTTTCTTT; cdr3_aa: CASSPQGKNTEAFF; j_call: TRBJ1-1; clone_size: NA; v_call: TRBV18; d_call: NA
cdr3_nt: TGTGCCAGCAGCTTAGGTTCCGGGAGACATCAGCCCCAGCATTTT; cdr3_aa: CASSLGSGRHQPQHF; j_call: TRBJ1-5; clone_size: few; v_call: TRBV7-2; d_call: NA
cdr3_nt: TGTGCCAGCAGTCCCCGGGACAGGGGCGTAGGCGAGCAGTACTTC; cdr3_aa: CASSPRDRGVGEQYF; j_call: TRBJ2-7; clone_size: once; v_call: TRBV6-5; d_call: TRBD1
cdr3_nt: TGTGCCAGCAGCTTGGGGTCGGGGATCGCCGGGGAGCTGTTTTTT; cdr3_aa: CASSLGSGIAGELFF; j_call: TRBJ2-2; clone_size: NA; v_call: TRBV5-8; d_call: NA
cdr3_nt: TGTGCCAGCAGTGACGCGTGGGGGGCCAACGTCCTGACTTTC; cdr3_aa: CASSDAWGANVLTF; j_call: TRBJ2-6; clone_size: NA; v_call: TRBV6-4; d_call: NA
cdr3_nt: TGTGCCAGCAGCATGGGACAGCTCTATGGCTACACCTTC; cdr3_aa: CASSMGQLYGYTF; j_call: TRBJ1-2; clone_size: NA; v_call: TRBV3-1/TRBV3-2; d_call: TRBD1
cdr3_nt: TGTGCCAGCAAACGAGGACAGGACAACACTGAAGCTTTCTTT; cdr3_aa: CASKRGQDNTEAFF; j_call: TRBJ1-1; clone_size: NA; v_call: TRBV7-2; d_call: TRBD1
cdr3_nt: TGTGCCAGCAGGTGGGGGGGTAGTGAAAAACTGTTTTTT; cdr3_aa: CASRWGGSEKLFF; j_call: TRBJ1-4; clone_size: NA; v_call: TRBV12-3/TRBV12-4; d_call: NA
cdr3_nt: TGTGCCAGCAGTTACTCGACAAACCCCCTCCACTTT; cdr3_aa: CASSYSTNPLHF; j_call: TRBJ1-6; clone_size: NA; v_call: TRBV6-2/TRBV6-3; d_call: NA
cdr3_nt: TGTGCCAGCAGTTTATGGCAAGACACTGAAGCTTTCTTT; cdr3_aa: CASSLWQDTEAFF; j_call: TRBJ1-1; clone_size: once; v_call: TRBV28; d_call: NA
cdr3_nt: TGTGCCAGCAACCCTGGGGGGACTGGGGGCTACACCTTC; cdr3_aa: CASNPGGTGGYTF; j_call: TRBJ1-2; clone_size: few; v_call: TRBV6-5; d_call: NA
cdr3_nt: TGCAGCGCCCCCCTATCAAGCTCCTACAATGAGCAGTTCTTC; cdr3_aa: CSAPLSSSYNEQFF; j_call: TRBJ2-1; clone_size: once; v_call: TRBV29-1; d_call: NA
cdr3_nt: TGCGCCAGCAGCGTTGACAGGGGCGGTCAGCCCCAGCATTTT; cdr3_aa: CASSVDRGGQPQHF; j_call: TRBJ1-5; clone_size: NA; v_call: TRBV5-1; d_call: TRBD1
cdr3_nt: TGTGCCCAGCAGGGTCGGTCAGGGGGGGTAGAAAAACTGTTTTTT; cdr3_aa: CAQQGRSGGVEKLFF; j_call: TRBJ1-4; clone_size: NA; v_call: TRBV2; d_call: TRBD1
cdr3_nt: TGTGCCAGCAGCCCGGGGGCCTATCAGCCCCAGCATTTT; cdr3_aa: CASSPGAYQPQHF; j_call: TRBJ1-5; clone_size: NA; v_call: TRBV14; d_call: NA
cdr3_nt: TGTGCCAGCAGCGTAGCAAATGAGCAGTTCTTC; cdr3_aa: CASSVANEQFF; j_call: TRBJ2-1; clone_size: NA; v_call: TRBV9; d_call: NA